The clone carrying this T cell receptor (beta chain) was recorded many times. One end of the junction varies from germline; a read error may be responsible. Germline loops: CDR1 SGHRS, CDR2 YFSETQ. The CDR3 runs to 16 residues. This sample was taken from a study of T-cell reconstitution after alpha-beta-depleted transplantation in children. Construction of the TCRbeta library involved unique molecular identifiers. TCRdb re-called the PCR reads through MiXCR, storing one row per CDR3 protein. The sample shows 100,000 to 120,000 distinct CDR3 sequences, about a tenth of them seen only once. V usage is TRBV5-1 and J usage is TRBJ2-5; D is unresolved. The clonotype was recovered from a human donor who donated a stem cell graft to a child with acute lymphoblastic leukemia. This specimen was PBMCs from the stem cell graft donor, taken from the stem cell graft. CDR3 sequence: CASSYLRTGDQGTQYF. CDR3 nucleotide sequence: TGCGCCAGCAGTTACTTAAGGACGGGCGACCAAGGGACCCAGTACTTC.